The TCR beta chain under discussion was sequenced for a study of Graves' ophthalmopathy and Graves' hyperthyroidism. Findings and limits, study-wide: Most expanded clonotypes in thyroid above 0.001 frequency also showed up in blood.

Transcripts of RNA were the source for amplifying TCR beta CDR3 regions. First-round RT-PCR used HTBI primers; second-round multiplex PCR followed. TCRdb reprocessed the multiplex PCR reads via MiXCR and lists one record per CDR3 protein. The sample has roughly 170,000 distinct CDR3 sequences, roughly 36% seen once. CDR3 length: 19 amino acids. CDR1 and CDR2 (germline): MNHEY, SVGEGT. Trimming took 2 bases from V and 3 from J, leaving 26 bases between them. With regard to this clonotype: As yet, its antigen is unknown.

The TCR was taken from a man between 25 and 39 years old with Graves' ophthalmopathy. The chain uses TRBV6-2 or TRBV6-3 and TRBJ2-7; D possibly corresponds to TRBD1 (6 bases). The specimen was peripheral blood. The CDR3 coding sequence is TGTGCCAGCAGTTACCTCCCCCCTACAGGACAGTTTCACGACTACGAGCAGTACTTC. This encodes CASSYLPPTGQFHDYEQYF.